These 10 T cell receptor beta chains came from one sample sequenced in a study of cytotoxic CD8 clonotypes in ibrutinib-treated CLL. The table came from immunoSEQ multiplex PCR; TCRdb's copy has only in-frame clones and leaves some out. The sample contains about 40,000 clones, about 70% of which appear only once. This material consisted of PBMCs, taken at disease progression, from a patient treated with ibrutinib. The source of these receptors is a human donor with chronic lymphocytic leukemia.

J is TRBJ1-3 and V is TRBV28; weak D call: TRBD1 (5 bases). Germline V gene sequence: CDR1 MDHEN, CDR2 SYDVKM. The germline V and J ends were trimmed by 5 bases and 8 bases, with 13 bases remaining between them. The CDR3 extends over 13 amino acids. CDR3 region: CASSLAGADTIYF. The CDR3 DNA follows: TGTGCCAGCAGTCTCGCCGGGGCAGACACCATATATTTT.

The rearrangement uses TRBV2 and TRBJ2-2; the D gene is possibly TRBD1 (6 bases). The CDR3 spans 16 residues. CDR1 SNHLY and CDR2 FYNNEI come from the germline V gene. V lost 3 bases to trimming and J lost 1 base, with 12 bases between them. The DNA of the CDR3 is TGTGCCAGCAGTGAGCAGGGGACGGGGAACACCGGGGAGCTGTTTTTT. This encodes CASSEQGTGNTGELFF.

The V call is TRBV9, the J call TRBJ1-6; D unresolved. Germline assignment: CDR1 SGDLS and CDR2 YYNGEE. The CDR3 is made up of 13 amino acids. V lost 4 bases to trimming and J lost 8 bases, with 10 bases between them. CDR3 residues: CASSQDGDSPLHF. DNA of the CDR3: TGTGCCAGCAGCCAAGACGGTGATTCACCCCTCCACTTT.

For the CDR3, the DNA is TGTGCCAGCAGGACAACCCGGGGCACCGGGGAGCTGTTTTTT. It translates to CASRTTRGTGELFF. The chain combines TRBV27 with TRBJ2-2, with D possibly TRBD2 on 5 matching bases. Germline CDR1 and CDR2: MNHEY and SMNVEV (reference sequence). V dropped 6 bases and J dropped 4 bases, with 12 bases sitting between them. The length of the CDR3 is 14 residues.

CDR3 protein: CAGIQGDYGYTF. The CDR3 bases are TGTGCCGGGATACAGGGGGACTATGGCTACACCTTC. The chain recombines TRBV6-5 with TRBJ1-2, with 8 bases lining up with TRBD1. Trimming removed 11 bases from V and 3 bases from J; junction bases left unmatched: 5. Germline CDR1 and CDR2: MNHEY and SVGAGI. This CDR3 is 12 amino acids long.

The rearrangement joins TRBV14 to TRBJ1-4; 9 bases agree with TRBD1. This CDR3 has 15 residues. CDR1 and CDR2 (germline): SGHDN, FVKESK. V dropped 2 bases and J dropped 13; count of bases not matched to a gene: 11. The CDR3 DNA is TGTGCCAGCAGCCAACTTTCTCCGGGACAGGGCCGACTGTTTTTT. Encoded protein: CASSQLSPGQGRLFF.

V and J are TRBV27 and TRBJ1-2, with D perhaps TRBD1 (6 bases). The V gene's germline CDR1 is MNHEY and CDR2 SMNVEV (reference sequence). Trimming removed 2 bases from V and 4 bases from J, with 8 bases in between. The CDR3 totals 13 residues. CDR3 amino acids: CASSLQGPYGYTF. For the CDR3, the DNA is TGTGCCAGCAGTTTACAGGGGCCCTATGGCTACACCTTC.

This chain connects TRBV10-2 to TRBJ1-2; D is possibly TRBD1 (6 bases). Trimming removed 4 bases from V and 7 bases from J, with 10 bases in between. Germline V CDR1 and CDR2: WSHSY, SAAADI. CDR3 length equals 12 residues. This CDR3 is CASSAQGFGYTF. Here the CDR3 DNA reads TGCGCCAGCAGTGCCCAGGGGTTTGGCTACACCTTC.

In its sample, this clone was seen a few times. The V call is TRBV6-1, the J call TRBJ1-2; D possibly corresponds to TRBD1 (6 bases). The CDR3 extends over 14 amino acids. The germline V gene encodes CDR1 MNHNS and CDR2 SASEGT. The V end lost 5 bases, the J end lost 7 bases, and 17 bases lay between the germline ends. The CDR3 nucleotides are TGTGCCAGCAGTCCTATCACAGGGTTTAGTGGCTACACCTTC. Translating it yields CASSPITGFSGYTF.

The rearrangement links TRBV6-6 to TRBJ1-1, with 7 bases identical to TRBD1. This CDR3 region has 14 residues. V shed 6 bases, J shed 0 bases, and the junction held 4 bases outside the gene matches. Germline V CDR1 and CDR2: MNHNY, SVGAGI (reference sequence). The CDR3 loop reads CASRIQGMNTEAFF. In DNA, the CDR3 is TGTGCCAGCAGAATACAGGGGATGAACACTGAAGCTTTCTTT.